This entry describes one TCR beta chain. These data belong to a study of blood T cell repertoires in COVID-19. V shed 2 bases and J shed 6 bases, with 10 bases lying between them. CDR1 is KGHSH and CDR2 is LQKENI in the germline V gene. CDR3 length: 13 amino acids. Original methodology: Estimation of nucleated cell counts was performed using reference gene primer amplification. Sequencing was performed with immunoSEQ multiplex PCR; in TCRdb, only in-frame clones are kept and a portion is missing. V and J calls and clone size are as listed in that table; D and trimming were resolved from the DNA. The sample gives around 160,000 clones, roughly 74% of which show up once; over 11% is in the top ten.

Source material: peripheral blood. The genes are TRBV18 and TRBJ1-2; the D gene is possibly TRBD1 (6 bases). The receptor was isolated from an elderly woman with acute or convalescent COVID-19. The CDR3 here is CASSPGQGNGYTF. CDR3 nucleotide sequence: TGTGCCAGCTCACCAGGCCAGGGGAATGGCTACACCTTC.